The present T cell receptor beta chain was sequenced within a study of blood T cell repertoires in COVID-19. CDR3 length equals 15 residues. V dropped 8 bases and J dropped 1 base, with 17 bases sitting between them. Looked up from germline, CDR1 is SSHAT and CDR2 is FNYEAQ (reference sequence). Produced via immunoSEQ multiplex PCR; TCRdb's table is partial and in-frame only. The sample holds some 130,000 clones, more than 80% seen once. The sequenced sample was peripheral blood. The receptor's source is a human donor in a cohort sampled during active COVID-19. The V gene is TRBV7-7, the J gene TRBJ2-5; perhaps TRBD1 as D (5 bases). The CDR3 DNA follows: TGTGCCAGCGGAAGGGGAAATTCGGCCCAAGAGACCCAGTACTTC. It specifies CASGRGNSAQETQYF.